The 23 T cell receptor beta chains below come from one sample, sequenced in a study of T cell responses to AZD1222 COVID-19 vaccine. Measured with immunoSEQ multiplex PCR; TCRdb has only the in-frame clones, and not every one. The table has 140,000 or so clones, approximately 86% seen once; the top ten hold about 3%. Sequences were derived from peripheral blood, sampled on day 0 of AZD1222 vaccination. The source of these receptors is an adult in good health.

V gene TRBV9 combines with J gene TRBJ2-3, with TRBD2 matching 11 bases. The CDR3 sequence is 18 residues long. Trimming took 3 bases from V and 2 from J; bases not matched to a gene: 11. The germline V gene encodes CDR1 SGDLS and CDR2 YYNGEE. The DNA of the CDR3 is TGTGCCAGCAGCGCCCAACTACCGACTAGCGGGATCACAGATACGCAGTATTTT. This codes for CASSAQLPTSGITDTQYF.

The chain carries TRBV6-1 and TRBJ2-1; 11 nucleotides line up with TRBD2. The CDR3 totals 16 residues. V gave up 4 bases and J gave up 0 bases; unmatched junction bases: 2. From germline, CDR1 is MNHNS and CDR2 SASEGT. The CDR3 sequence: CASSGLAGNSYNEQFF. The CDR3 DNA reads TGTGCCAGCAGTGGACTAGCGGGGAACTCCTACAATGAGCAGTTCTTC.

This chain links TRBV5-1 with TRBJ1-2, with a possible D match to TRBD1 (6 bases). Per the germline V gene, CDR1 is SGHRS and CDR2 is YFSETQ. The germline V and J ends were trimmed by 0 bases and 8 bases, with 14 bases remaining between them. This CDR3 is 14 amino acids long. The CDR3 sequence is CASSLVTGWDGYTF. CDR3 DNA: TGCGCCAGCAGCTTGGTTACAGGGTGGGACGGCTACACCTTC.

In DNA, the CDR3 is TGTGCCAGCAGTTCCTCGGGGGCGGACCCGGGGGAGCAGTACTTC. It is translated as CASSSSGADPGEQYF. The V call is TRBV28, the J call TRBJ2-7; D could derive from TRBD1 or TRBD2 (6 bases each). Germline V gene sequence: CDR1 MDHEN, CDR2 SYDVKM. The CDR3 totals 15 residues. Between the trimmed V and J ends, which lost 4 bases and 7 bases, there was a span of 20 bases.

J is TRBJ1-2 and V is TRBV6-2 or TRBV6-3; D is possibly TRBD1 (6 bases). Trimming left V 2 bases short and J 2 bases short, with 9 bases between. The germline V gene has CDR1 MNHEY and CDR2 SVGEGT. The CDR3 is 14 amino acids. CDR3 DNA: TGTGCCAGCAGTTACACGGGGGCAAACTATGGCTACACCTTC. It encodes CASSYTGANYGYTF.

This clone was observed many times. The CDR3 DNA is TGTGCCAGCAGCGTAGGTATCTTGGGCACAGATACGCAGTATTTT. Protein product: CASSVGILGTDTQYF. The J gene is TRBJ2-3, the V gene TRBV9; D uncertain. Germline V gene lookup returns CDR1 SGDLS and CDR2 YYNGEE. The CDR3 totals 15 residues. The V gene lost 0 bases and the J gene lost 1 base, with 9 bases spanning the gap.

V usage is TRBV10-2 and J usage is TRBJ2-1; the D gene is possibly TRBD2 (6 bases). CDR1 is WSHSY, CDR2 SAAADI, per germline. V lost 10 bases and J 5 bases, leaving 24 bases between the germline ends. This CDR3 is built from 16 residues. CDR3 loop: CATQTSPPEANNEQFF. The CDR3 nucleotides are TGCGCCACCCAGACTAGTCCCCCGGAAGCTAACAATGAGCAGTTCTTC.

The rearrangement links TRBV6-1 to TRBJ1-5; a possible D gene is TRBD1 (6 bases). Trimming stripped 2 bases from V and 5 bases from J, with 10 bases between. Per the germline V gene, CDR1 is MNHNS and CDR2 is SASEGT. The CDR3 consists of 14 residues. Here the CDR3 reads CASSEIGGHQPQHF. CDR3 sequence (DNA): TGTGCCAGCAGTGAAATAGGGGGGCATCAGCCCCAGCATTTT.

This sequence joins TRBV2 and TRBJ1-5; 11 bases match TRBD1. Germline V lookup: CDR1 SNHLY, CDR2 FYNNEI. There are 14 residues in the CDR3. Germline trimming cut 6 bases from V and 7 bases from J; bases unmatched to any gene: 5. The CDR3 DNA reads TGTGCCAGCAGCGGGACAGGGGGGGAGCAGCCCCAGCATTTT. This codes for CASSGTGGEQPQHF.

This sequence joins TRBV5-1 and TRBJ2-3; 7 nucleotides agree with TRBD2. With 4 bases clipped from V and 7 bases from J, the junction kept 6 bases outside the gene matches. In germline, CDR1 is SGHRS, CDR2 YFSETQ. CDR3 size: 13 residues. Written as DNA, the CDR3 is TGCGCCAGCAGCAGTTCAGCGGGAAATACGCAGTATTTT. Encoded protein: CASSSSAGNTQYF.

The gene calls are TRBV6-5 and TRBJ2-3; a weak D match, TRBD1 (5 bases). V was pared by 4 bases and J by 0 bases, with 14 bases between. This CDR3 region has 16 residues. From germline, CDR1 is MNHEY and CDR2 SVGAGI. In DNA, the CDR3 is TGTGCCAGCAGTTGGGATTCCAGGGTTAGCACAGATACGCAGTATTTT. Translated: CASSWDSRVSTDTQYF.

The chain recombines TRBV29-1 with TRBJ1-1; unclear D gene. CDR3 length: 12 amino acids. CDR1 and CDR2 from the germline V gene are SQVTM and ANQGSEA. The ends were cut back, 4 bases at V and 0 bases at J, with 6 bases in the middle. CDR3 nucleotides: TGCAGCGTTGTTCGTCTGAACACTGAAGCTTTCTTT. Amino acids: CSVVRLNTEAFF.

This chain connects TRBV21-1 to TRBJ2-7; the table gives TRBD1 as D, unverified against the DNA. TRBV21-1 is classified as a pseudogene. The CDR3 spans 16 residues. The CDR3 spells CASSTRGGQAPYEQYF. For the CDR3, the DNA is TGTGCCAGCAGCACCCGTGGGGGACAGGCCCCCTACGAGCAGTACTTC.

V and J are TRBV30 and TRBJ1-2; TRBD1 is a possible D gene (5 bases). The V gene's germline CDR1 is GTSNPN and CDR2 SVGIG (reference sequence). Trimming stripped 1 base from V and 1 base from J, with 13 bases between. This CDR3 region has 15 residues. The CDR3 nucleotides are TGTGCCTGGAGTGCAGCCGGGACGGATAACTATGGCTACACCTTC. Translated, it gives CAWSAAGTDNYGYTF.

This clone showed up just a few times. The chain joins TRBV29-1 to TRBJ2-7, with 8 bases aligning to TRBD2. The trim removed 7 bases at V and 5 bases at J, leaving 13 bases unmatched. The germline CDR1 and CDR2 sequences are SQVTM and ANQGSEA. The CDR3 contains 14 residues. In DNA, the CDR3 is TGCAGCGCGCGTAAGCGGGAGAACGTCAACGAGCAGTACTTC. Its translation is CSARKRENVNEQYF.

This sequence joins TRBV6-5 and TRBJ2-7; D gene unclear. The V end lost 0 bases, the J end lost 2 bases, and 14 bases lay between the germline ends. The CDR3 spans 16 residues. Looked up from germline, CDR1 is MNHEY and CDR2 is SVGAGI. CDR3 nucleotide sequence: TGTGCCAGCAGTTACTCAGGCAGGTGGAATACCTACGAGCAGTACTTC. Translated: CASSYSGRWNTYEQYF.

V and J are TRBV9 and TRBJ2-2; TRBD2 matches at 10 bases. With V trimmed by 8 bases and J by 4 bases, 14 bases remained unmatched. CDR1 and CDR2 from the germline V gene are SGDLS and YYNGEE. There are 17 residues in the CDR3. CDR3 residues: CASAPRTSGSVTGELFF. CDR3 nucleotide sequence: TGTGCCAGTGCTCCTAGGACTAGCGGATCCGTCACCGGGGAGCTGTTTTTT.

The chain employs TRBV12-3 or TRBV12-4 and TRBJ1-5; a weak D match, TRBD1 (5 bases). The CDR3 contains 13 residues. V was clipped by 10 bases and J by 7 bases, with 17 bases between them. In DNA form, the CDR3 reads TGTGCCACCTCGAGGGGCATCCAACAGCCCCAGCATTTT. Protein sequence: CATSRGIQQPQHF.

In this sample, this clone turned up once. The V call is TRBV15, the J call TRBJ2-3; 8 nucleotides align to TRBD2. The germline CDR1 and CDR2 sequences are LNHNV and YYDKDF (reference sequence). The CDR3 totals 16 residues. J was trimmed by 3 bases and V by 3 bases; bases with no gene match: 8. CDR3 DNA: TGTGCCACCAGCAGGTTGAGCGGGAGTGGAACAGATACGCAGTATTTT. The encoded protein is CATSRLSGSGTDTQYF.

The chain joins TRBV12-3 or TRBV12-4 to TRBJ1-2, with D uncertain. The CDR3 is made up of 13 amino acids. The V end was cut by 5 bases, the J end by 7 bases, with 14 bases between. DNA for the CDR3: TGTGCCAGCAGTCAAGGAGGGTTTGTTGGCTACACCTTC. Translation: CASSQGGFVGYTF.

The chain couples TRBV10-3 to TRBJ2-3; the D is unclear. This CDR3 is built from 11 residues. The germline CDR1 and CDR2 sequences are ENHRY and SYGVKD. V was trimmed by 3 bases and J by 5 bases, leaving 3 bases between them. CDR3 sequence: CAISDGDTQYF. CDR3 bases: TGTGCCATCAGTGACGGAGATACGCAGTATTTT.

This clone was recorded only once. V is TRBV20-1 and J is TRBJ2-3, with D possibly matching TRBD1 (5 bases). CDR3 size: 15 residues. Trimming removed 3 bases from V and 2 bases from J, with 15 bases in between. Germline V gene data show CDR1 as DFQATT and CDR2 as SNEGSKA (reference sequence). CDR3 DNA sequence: TGCAGTGCTAGTAGGGGTCTAAGGAACACAGATACGCAGTATTTT. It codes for CSASRGLRNTDTQYF.

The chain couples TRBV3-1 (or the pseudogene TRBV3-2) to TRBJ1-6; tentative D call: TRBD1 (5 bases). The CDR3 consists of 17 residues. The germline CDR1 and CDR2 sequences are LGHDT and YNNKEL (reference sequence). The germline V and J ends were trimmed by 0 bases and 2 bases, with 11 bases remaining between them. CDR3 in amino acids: CASSQEVGGTYNSPLHF. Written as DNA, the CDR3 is TGTGCCAGCAGCCAAGAAGTTGGGGGTACCTATAATTCACCCCTCCACTTT.